This TCR beta chain was sequenced in a study of T cell changes during pregnancy in multiple sclerosis. V lost 2 bases and J lost 4, with 12 bases in between. There are 15 residues in the CDR3. Germline CDR1 reads SNHLY; CDR2 reads FYNNEI. TCRdb keeps only in-frame clones here, not all; method: immunoSEQ multiplex PCR. The sample has approximately 45,000 clones; roughly 80% are singletons. This rearrangement joins TRBV2 to TRBJ2-1; D possibly corresponds to TRBD2 (6 bases). Sequencing used CD4+ T cells from peripheral blood mononuclear cells, obtained before pregnancy. The receptor comes from a female donor with multiple sclerosis, enrolled in a pregnancy study. The CDR3: CASSENGLRYNEQFF. The CDR3 coding sequence is TGTGCCAGCAGTGAAAACGGACTACGATACAATGAGCAGTTCTTC.